This T cell receptor (beta chain) was captured by sequencing in a study of blood T cell repertoires in COVID-19. The CDR3 sequence is 18 residues long. Trimming at V came to 1 base and at J to 2 bases, leaving 10 bases not matched to a gene. CDR1 is LGHDT and CDR2 is YNNKEL in the germline V gene (reference sequence). Generated by immunoSEQ multiplex PCR, the TCRdb table keeps only in-frame clones and is missing some. The data contain fewer than 350,000 clones, about 90% of them singletons. The sequence was obtained from a woman under 40 with COVID-19, enrolled during active disease. V gene TRBV3-1 (or the pseudogene TRBV3-2) combines with J gene TRBJ2-5, with TRBD2 matching over 10 bases. Specimen: peripheral blood. The CDR3: CASSQVSSRAGGQETQYF. The CDR3 nucleotides are TGTGCCAGCAGCCAAGTCTCCTCGCGAGCGGGGGGGCAAGAGACCCAGTACTTC.